The 5 T cell receptor beta chains below were found in one sample sequenced in a study of shared clonotypes between healthy human individuals. The data were produced by immunoSEQ multiplex PCR, yet TCRdb's version contains in-frame clones alone and is incomplete. Among 1,400,000 or so clones, around 98.5% were seen once, and the ten largest hold 0.36%. The source material was naive CD4+ T cells sorted from blood. The subset was: CD45RA+ positively selected. These receptors were taken from a man under 40 in good health.

The chain has TRBV7-9 and TRBJ1-2; possibly TRBD1 for D (6 bases). The CDR3 is 17 amino acids. Germline V gene data show CDR1 as SEHNR and CDR2 as FQNEAQ (reference sequence). V dropped 5 bases and J dropped 2 bases, with 21 bases sitting between them. CDR3 protein: CASSQKGGKDSNYGYTF. The DNA for the CDR3 is TGTGCCAGCAGCCAAAAGGGCGGAAAGGACAGCAACTATGGCTACACCTTC.

The V call is TRBV7-2, the J call TRBJ2-2; 8 nucleotides align to TRBD2. The CDR3 length is 15 residues. Looked up from germline, CDR1 is SGHTA and CDR2 is FQGNSA. The trim removed 1 base at V and 6 bases at J, leaving 4 bases unmatched. The CDR3 DNA sequence: TGTGCCAGCAGCTTAGTGAGCGGGAGCGCCGGGGAGCTGTTTTTT. Its protein is CASSLVSGSAGELFF.

The rearrangement links TRBV4-1 to TRBJ2-7; 13 bases map to TRBD2. The germline gives CDR1 MGHRA, CDR2 YSYEKL. The CDR3 consists of 15 residues. Germline trimming cut 4 bases from V and 0 bases from J; bases unmatched to any gene: 0. CDR3 in amino acids: CASSRTSGSSYEQYF. The CDR3 nucleotides read TGCGCCAGCAGCCGGACTAGCGGGAGCTCCTACGAGCAGTACTTC.

This rearrangement joins TRBV25-1 to TRBJ2-1, with TRBD2 matching over 8 bases. Trimming took 1 base from V and 2 from J; bases not matched to a gene: 1. This CDR3 region has 15 residues. The germline V gene has CDR1 MGHDK and CDR2 SYGVNS. The chain's CDR3 is CASSEFSGAYNEQFF. As DNA, the CDR3 is TGTGCCAGCAGTGAATTTAGCGGGGCCTACAATGAGCAGTTCTTC.

The genes are TRBV6-4 and TRBJ2-1; 7 bases map to TRBD2. After removal of 5 bases from V and 5 bases from J, the junction contained 12 bases not matched to a gene. Germline lookup yields CDR1 MRHNA and CDR2 SNTAGT. The CDR3 extends over 16 amino acids. CDR3 in DNA: TGTGCCAGCAGTCCGTACCGGGACTATGCGGACAATGAGCAGTTCTTC. Translated, it gives CASSPYRDYADNEQFF.